The rows below give T cell receptor beta chains drawn from one sample of a study of blood T cell repertoires in COVID-19. Produced via immunoSEQ multiplex PCR; TCRdb's table is partial and in-frame only. The sample includes about 34,000 clones, approximately 81% of them seen just once. The source material was peripheral blood. The receptors were gathered from an older man with COVID-19, enrolled during active disease. Both conserved end residues are part of each CDR3. The order of the fields is D gene, J gene, V gene, clone size, CDR3 protein, CDR3 DNA. D genes are given only for firm matches. Rows give clone size only sometimes, using once, few, many, or a class for an expanded clone.

D: TRBD1
J: TRBJ2-6
V: TRBV5-6
size: .
CDR3: CASSAGTGRLGANVLTF
DNA: TGTGCCAGCAGCGCCGGGACAGGGAGGCTCGGGGCCAACGTCCTGACTTTC

D: .
J: TRBJ1-3
V: TRBV5-1
size: .
CDR3: CASSLETTGNTIYF
DNA: TGCGCCAGCAGCTTGGAAACGACCGGGAACACCATATATTTT

D: .
J: TRBJ2-1
V: TRBV7-3
size: .
CDR3: CASSPRLSSYNEQFF
DNA: TGTGCCAGCAGCCCACGACTGAGCTCCTACAATGAGCAGTTCTTC

D: TRBD2
J: TRBJ2-1
V: TRBV9
size: .
CDR3: CASSVAGSAKLERDYNEQFF
DNA: TGTGCCAGCAGCGTAGCCGGTTCGGCAAAACTTGAGCGGGACTACAATGAGCAGTTCTTC

D: TRBD2
J: TRBJ2-7
V: TRBV5-1
size: .
CDR3: CASSSSLAGRLYEQYF
DNA: TGCGCCAGCAGCTCCTCACTAGCGGGACGTCTCTACGAGCAGTACTTC

D: TRBD2
J: TRBJ2-7
V: TRBV4-1
size: .
CDR3: CASSQGLAETYEQYF
DNA: TGCGCCAGCAGCCAAGGGCTAGCGGAGACCTACGAGCAGTACTTC

D: TRBD2
J: TRBJ2-1
V: TRBV7-6
size: .
CDR3: CASSPGGAGANEQFF
DNA: TGTGCCAGCAGCCCCGGTGGAGCGGGAGCCAATGAGCAGTTCTTC

D: TRBD1
J: TRBJ1-2
V: TRBV5-8
size: .
CDR3: CASSSSGGGYGYTF
DNA: TGTGCCAGCAGCTCGTCAGGGGGAGGCTATGGCTACACCTTC

D: .
J: TRBJ2-5
V: TRBV19
size: .
CDR3: CASSTTDIETQYF
DNA: TGTGCCAGTAGTACAACAGATATAGAGACCCAGTACTTC

D: .
J: TRBJ2-5
V: TRBV5-1
size: .
CDR3: CASSKQGGQETQYF
DNA: TGCGCCAGCAGCAAACAGGGCGGCCAAGAGACCCAGTACTTC

D: TRBD1
J: TRBJ1-3
V: TRBV7-9
size: once
CDR3: CASSRSTGAGNTIYF
DNA: TGTGCCAGCAGCCGTTCCACAGGGGCTGGAAACACCATATATTTT

D: .
J: TRBJ1-2
V: TRBV6-2/TRBV6-3
size: .
CDR3: CASSYSAVGYTF
DNA: TGTGCCAGCAGTTACTCGGCGGTTGGCTACACCTTC

D: .
J: TRBJ1-2
V: TRBV4-3
size: .
CDR3: CASSQDWSGLGGYTF
DNA: TGCGCCAGCAGCCAAGATTGGTCAGGGTTAGGAGGCTACACCTTC

D: TRBD2
J: TRBJ2-5
V: TRBV5-1
size: .
CDR3: CASSPGLAGKETQYF
DNA: TGCGCCAGCAGCCCCGGACTAGCGGGGAAAGAGACCCAGTACTTC

D: .
J: TRBJ1-1
V: TRBV9
size: .
CDR3: CASSVEGQNTEAFF
DNA: TGTGCCAGCAGCGTAGAAGGACAAAACACTGAAGCTTTCTTT

D: TRBD2
J: TRBJ2-7
V: TRBV4-2
size: .
CDR3: CASSQEGVTSGRAGVYEQYF
DNA: TGTGCCAGCAGCCAAGAAGGGGTGACTAGCGGGAGGGCCGGGGTCTACGAGCAGTACTTC

D: TRBD2
J: TRBJ2-7
V: TRBV3-1/TRBV3-2
size: .
CDR3: CASSQGWTSARLYEQYF
DNA: TGTGCCAGCAGCCAAGGTTGGACTAGCGCCCGCCTCTACGAGCAGTACTTC

D: .
J: TRBJ1-4
V: TRBV12-3/TRBV12-4
size: .
CDR3: CASSLLNEKLFF
DNA: TGTGCCAGCAGTTTACTCAATGAAAAACTGTTTTTT

D: TRBD1
J: TRBJ2-3
V: TRBV4-2
size: .
CDR3: CASSQAKQGLGTDTQYF
DNA: TGTGCCAGCAGCCAAGCCAAACAGGGGCTGGGGACAGATACGCAGTATTTT

D: TRBD2
J: TRBJ2-3
V: TRBV27
size: .
CDR3: CASSLRLAGGSGDTQYF
DNA: TGTGCCAGCAGTTTACGACTAGCGGGAGGGAGCGGAGATACGCAGTATTTT

D: TRBD2
J: TRBJ2-7
V: TRBV6-2/TRBV6-3
size: .
CDR3: CASSTGAGLTYEQYF
DNA: TGTGCCAGCAGTACGGGAGCGGGGTTGACCTACGAGCAGTACTTC

D: .
J: TRBJ2-2
V: TRBV19
size: .
CDR3: CASSRSGVTGELFF
DNA: TGTGCCAGTAGTAGATCGGGAGTCACCGGGGAGCTGTTTTTT

D: TRBD2
J: TRBJ2-7
V: TRBV14
size: .
CDR3: CASSPIAGGREQYF
DNA: TGTGCCAGCAGCCCCATAGCGGGAGGTCGAGAGCAGTACTTC